This TCR beta chain emerged from a study of blood T cell repertoires in COVID-19. There are 18 residues in the CDR3. V was clipped by 0 bases and J by 4 bases, with 20 bases between them. Germline-derived CDR1 and CDR2 are KGHDR and SFDVKD. Original analysis: Using reference gene primer amplification, nucleated cell counts were estimated. This table comes from immunoSEQ multiplex PCR, and its TCRdb copy is limited to in-frame clones, with some not included. V, J and clone size were drawn from that table, and D and trimming were deduced from the DNA. The sample yields almost 200,000 clones, about 89% seen once. Cohort 3 recovered donors had two negative PCRs, clearance, or symptom resolution.

The rearrangement uses TRBV24-1 and TRBJ2-5; D possibly corresponds to TRBD2 (6 bases). Input material: PBMCs or T cells enriched from blood (not recorded which). The sequence was collected from a woman aged 18-29 years who had recovered from COVID-19. DNA for the CDR3: TGTGCCACCAGTGATTTGCCGGGTTTGGGGGACGGGGGAGAGACCCAGTACTTC. This gives the protein CATSDLPGLGDGGETQYF.